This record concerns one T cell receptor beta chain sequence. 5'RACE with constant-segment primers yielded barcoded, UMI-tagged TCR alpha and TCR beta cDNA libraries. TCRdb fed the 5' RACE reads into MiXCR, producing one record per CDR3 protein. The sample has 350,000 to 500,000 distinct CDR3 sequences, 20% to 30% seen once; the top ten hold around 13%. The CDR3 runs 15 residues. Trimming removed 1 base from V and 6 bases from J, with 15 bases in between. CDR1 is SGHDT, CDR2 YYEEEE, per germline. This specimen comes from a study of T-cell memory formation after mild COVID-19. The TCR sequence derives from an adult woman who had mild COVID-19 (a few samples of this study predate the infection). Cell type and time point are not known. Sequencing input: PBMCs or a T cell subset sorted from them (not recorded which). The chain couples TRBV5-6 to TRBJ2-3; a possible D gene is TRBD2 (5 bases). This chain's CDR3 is CASSLIGSPKDTQYF. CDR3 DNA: TGTGCCAGCAGCTTGATAGGGAGTCCAAAGGATACGCAGTATTTT.